This T cell receptor beta chain was found in a study of early T cells in non-severe SARS-CoV-2 infection. Background on the study: Whole-blood bulk RNA, unsorted, was sequenced, and chains were unpaired. Regarding the study as a whole: Private and CD4 specificities were missed by VDJdb matching, skewed to anti-spike CD8.

The germline gives CDR1 SGHTA, CDR2 FQGNSA. V was pared by 0 bases and J by 11 bases, with 16 bases between. The CDR3 is 14 residues long. The library protocol tagged individual cDNA molecules with unique molecular identifiers. TCRdb re-called the 5' RACE reads with MiXCR, one entry per CDR3 protein. The repertoire has tens of thousands of distinct CDR3 sequences, over 10% of them found once; the top ten carry about 8.3%. Many counts were recorded for this clonotype. The antigen is unknown. The receptor was derived from an adult who was a healthcare worker with PCR-confirmed SARS-CoV-2 infection or an uninfected control (not recorded which). The specimen sequenced was whole blood. The genes are TRBV7-2 and TRBJ1-1; the D is unclear. CDR3 DNA sequence: TGTGCCAGCAGCTTAGCCCACGTTGATTTGAAGGCTTTCTTT. Translating gives CASSLAHVDLKAFF.